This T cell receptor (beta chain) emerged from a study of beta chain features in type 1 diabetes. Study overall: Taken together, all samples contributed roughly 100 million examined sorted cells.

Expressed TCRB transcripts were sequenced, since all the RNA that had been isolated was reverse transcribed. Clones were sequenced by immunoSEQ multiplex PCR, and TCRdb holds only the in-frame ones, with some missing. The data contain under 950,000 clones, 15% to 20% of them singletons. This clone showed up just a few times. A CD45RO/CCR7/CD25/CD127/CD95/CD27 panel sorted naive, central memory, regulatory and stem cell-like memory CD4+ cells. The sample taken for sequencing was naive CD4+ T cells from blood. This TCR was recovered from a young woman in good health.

DNA for the CDR3: TGTGCCAGCTCACTACAGACACCCACCTACGAGCAGTACTTC. It translates to CASSLQTPTYEQYF. The chain recombines TRBV18 with TRBJ2-7; no definite D call. In germline, CDR1 is KGHSH, CDR2 LQKENI. Trimming left V 4 bases short and J 2 bases short, with 12 bases between. The CDR3 consists of 14 residues. The variable domain in full, completed from reference TRBV18 and TRBJ2-7, reads NAGVMQNPRHLVRRRGQEARLRCSPMKGHSHVYWYRQLPEEGLKFMVYLQKENIIDESGMPKERFSAEFPKEGPSILRIQQVVRGDSAAYFCASSLQTPTYEQYFGPGTRLTVT.